This T cell receptor (beta chain) derives from a study of spatial heterogeneity in lung cancer. Study information: An average of more than ten raw reads was observed per unique TCR and UMI combination.

TCRdb re-analysed the 5' RACE reads in MiXCR, keeping a single row per CDR3 protein. Counted here are some 52,000 distinct CDR3 sequences, around 7% occurring once; the ten biggest clones make up around 2.6%. There are 16 residues in the CDR3. Deletions cut 0 bases from V and 6 bases from J, with 16 bases between. Germline CDR1 is SGHRS and CDR2 is YFSETQ. Time point specified: sample taken at primary tumor resection. Sequencing covered unsorted whole RNA taken from tumor, nontumor lung or frozen PBMC. The donors were 55 to 85 patients with non-small cell lung cancer that was early-stage and untreated. Only a few counts were recorded for this clonotype. Its antigen is not known. Findings of the study overall: Among blood samples, ubiquitous expanded tumor TCRs appeared more at resection than at follow-up.

The chain recombines TRBV5-1 with TRBJ2-1; perhaps TRBD1 as D (5 bases). This clonotype was sampled from a female donor with early-stage non-small cell lung cancer. The sample consisted of PBMCs, taken at surgery. CDR3 sequence: CASSLDRPRVGNEQFF. CDR3 in DNA: TGCGCCAGCAGCTTGGATCGCCCCAGGGTGGGCAATGAGCAGTTCTTC.